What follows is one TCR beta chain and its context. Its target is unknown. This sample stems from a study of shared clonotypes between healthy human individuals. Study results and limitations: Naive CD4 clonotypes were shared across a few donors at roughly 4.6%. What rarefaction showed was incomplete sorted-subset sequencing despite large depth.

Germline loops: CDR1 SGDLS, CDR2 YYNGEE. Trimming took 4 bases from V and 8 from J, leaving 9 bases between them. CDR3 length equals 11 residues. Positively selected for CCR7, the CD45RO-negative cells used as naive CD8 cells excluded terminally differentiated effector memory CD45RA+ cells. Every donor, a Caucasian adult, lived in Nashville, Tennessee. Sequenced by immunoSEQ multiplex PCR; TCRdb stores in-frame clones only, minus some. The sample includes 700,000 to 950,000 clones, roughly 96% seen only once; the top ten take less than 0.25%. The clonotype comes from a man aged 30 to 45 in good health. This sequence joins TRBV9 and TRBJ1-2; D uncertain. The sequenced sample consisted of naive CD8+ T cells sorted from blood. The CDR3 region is CASSSRVGYTF. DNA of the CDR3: TGTGCCAGCAGCTCCCGCGTCGGCTACACCTTC.